These T cell receptor beta chains were read from a single sample in a study of blood T cells in healthy people across ages. TCRdb re-called the 5' RACE reads through MiXCR, storing one row per CDR3 protein. The data show 780,000 or so distinct CDR3 sequences, with about 55% seen just once and approximately 40% held by the top ten. Input material: blood. The source of these receptors is a man older than 75 in good health. The CDR3 runs from the conserved cysteine through the conserved F or W.

v_call: TRBV4-1; cdr3_aa: CASSHLAHSYEQYF
v_call: TRBV5-1; cdr3_aa: CASSKGQGGGTEAFF
v_call: TRBV7-2; cdr3_aa: CASSSAGGVHRYAYF
v_call: TRBV4-2; cdr3_aa: CASSQDPAGVRNEQYF
v_call: TRBV20-1; cdr3_aa: CSVPGRGDDQPQHF
v_call: TRBV18; cdr3_aa: CASSPRLESPLHF
v_call: TRBV11-2; cdr3_aa: CASSRPWTAGGPSQYF
v_call: TRBV5-1; cdr3_aa: CASNTGVRVSSYNEQFF
v_call: TRBV20-1; cdr3_aa: CSARPLAPPGDTLYF
v_call: TRBV14; cdr3_aa: CASSPMGSLAGMFF
v_call: TRBV9; cdr3_aa: CASSVGGEWGETQYF